Following are 6 T cell receptor beta chains from one sample sequenced in a study of T cell responses to AZD1222 COVID-19 vaccine. TCRdb's table, derived via immunoSEQ multiplex PCR, lists solely in-frame clones and lacks some. The table records approximately 170,000 clones, approximately 90% of them present only once. The source was peripheral blood, collected 28 days after the second AZD1222 dose. These receptors all stem from an adult who received the AZD1222 COVID-19 vaccine.

The rearrangement links TRBV18 to TRBJ1-1; D gene ambiguous. Trimming removed 4 bases from V and 2 bases from J, with 11 bases in between. Germline-derived CDR1 and CDR2 are KGHSH and LQKENI. The CDR3 contains 14 residues. CDR3 amino acids: CASSRRALNTEAFF. The CDR3 nucleotides are TGTGCCAGCTCACGTAGGGCTCTAAACACTGAAGCTTTCTTT.

The chain links TRBV11-2 to TRBJ1-6; 10 bases line up with TRBD1. Trimming took 5 bases from V and 8 from J; bases not matched to a gene: 9. The CDR3 is made up of 16 amino acids. Germline CDR1 SGHAT, CDR2 FQNNGV. The CDR3 DNA reads TGTGCCAGCAGCCCTAGGGCAGGGACAGGGGATTCACCCCTCCACTTT. It encodes CASSPRAGTGDSPLHF.

CDR3 residues: CASSLSSVGGFYEQYF. In nucleotides, the CDR3 is TGTGCCAGCAGCTTATCCTCAGTCGGGGGTTTCTACGAGCAGTACTTC. This chain joins TRBV7-9 and TRBJ2-7, with D perhaps TRBD2 (6 bases). Trimming removed 2 bases from V and 3 bases from J, with 17 bases in between. This CDR3 has 16 residues. In germline, CDR1 is SEHNR, CDR2 FQNEAQ (reference sequence).

This chain joins TRBV19 and TRBJ1-6; 7 nucleotides match TRBD1. This CDR3 has 14 amino acids. Trimming at V came to 5 bases and at J to 10 bases, leaving 8 bases not matched to a gene. Germline assignment: CDR1 LNHDA and CDR2 SQIVND (reference sequence). The CDR3 sequence is CASSATGAWSPLHF. Written as DNA, the CDR3 is TGTGCCAGTAGTGCCACAGGGGCATGGTCACCCCTCCACTTT.

The rearrangement links TRBV2 to TRBJ1-5; 10 bases agree with TRBD1. Germline lookup yields CDR1 SNHLY and CDR2 FYNNEI. This CDR3 is built from 18 residues. The V gene end was trimmed by 5 bases and the J gene end by 0 bases; junction bases not matched to a gene: 10. Here the CDR3 reads CASSPRDRGPFSNQPQHF. CDR3 bases: TGTGCCAGCAGTCCCCGGGACAGGGGACCTTTTAGCAATCAGCCCCAGCATTTT.

The DNA for the CDR3 is TGTGCCAGCAGCCCCCCGGGCACTGAAGCTTTCTTT. Its translation is CASSPPGTEAFF. The V and J genes are TRBV5-4 and TRBJ1-1; D remains unclear. Germline V gene data show CDR1 as SGHNT and CDR2 as YYREEE (reference sequence). V lost 4 bases, J lost 4 bases, and 8 bases lay in between. The CDR3 has 12 amino acids.